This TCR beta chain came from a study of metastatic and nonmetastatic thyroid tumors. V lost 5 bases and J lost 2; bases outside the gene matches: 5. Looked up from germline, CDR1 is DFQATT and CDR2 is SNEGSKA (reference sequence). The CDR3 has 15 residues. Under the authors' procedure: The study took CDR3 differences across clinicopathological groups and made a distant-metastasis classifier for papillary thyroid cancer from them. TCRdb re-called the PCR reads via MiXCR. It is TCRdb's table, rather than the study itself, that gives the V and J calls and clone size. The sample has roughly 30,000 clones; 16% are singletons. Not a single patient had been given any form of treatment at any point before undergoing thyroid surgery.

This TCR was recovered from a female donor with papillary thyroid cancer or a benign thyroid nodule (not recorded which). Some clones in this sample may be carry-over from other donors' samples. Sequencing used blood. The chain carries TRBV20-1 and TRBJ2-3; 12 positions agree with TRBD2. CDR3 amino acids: CSARGLAGYTDTQYF. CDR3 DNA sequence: TGCAGTGCTCGCGGACTAGCGGGGTACACAGATACGCAGTATTTT.